This T cell receptor (beta chain) was captured by sequencing in a study of T cell responses to AZD1222 COVID-19 vaccine. Trimming removed 6 bases from V and 0 bases from J; junction bases left unmatched: 3. Germline lookup yields CDR1 SGHTA and CDR2 FQGNSA. This CDR3 has 14 amino acids. General observations from the study: Seropositive AZD1222 recipients at baseline numbered only five or six. Reports indicate that nearly half of spike-specific TCRs are directed at unmutated variant regions. Sampled repertoires all dated from after the peak T cell response. Clonal diversity may have been underestimated, and the donors were mostly white British, with more females than males.

Clones were read by immunoSEQ multiplex PCR, and TCRdb kept only the in-frame ones, dropping some. In the table there are approximately 120,000 clones, about nine tenths of which are singletons. Details on this clone: The antigen remains unidentified.

This rearrangement joins TRBV7-2 to TRBJ2-3; 7 nucleotides agree with TRBD2. The sequence came from an adult in good health. The sequencing here drew on peripheral blood, taken on day 0 of MenACWY control vaccination. CDR3 DNA: TGTGCCAGCAGAAAAGCGGGGAGCACAGATACGCAGTATTTT. This gives the protein CASRKAGSTDTQYF.